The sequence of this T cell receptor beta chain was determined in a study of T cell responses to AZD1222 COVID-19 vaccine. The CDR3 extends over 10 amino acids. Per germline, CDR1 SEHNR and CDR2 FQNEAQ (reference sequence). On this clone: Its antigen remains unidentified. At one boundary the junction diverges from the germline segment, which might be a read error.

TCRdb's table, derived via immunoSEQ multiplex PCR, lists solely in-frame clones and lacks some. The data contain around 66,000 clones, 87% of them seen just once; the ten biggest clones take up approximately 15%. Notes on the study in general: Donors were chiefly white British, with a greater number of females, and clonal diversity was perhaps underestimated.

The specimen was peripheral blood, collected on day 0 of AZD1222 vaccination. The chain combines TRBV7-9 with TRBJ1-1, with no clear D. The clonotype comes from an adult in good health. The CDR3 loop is CGSGNPEAFF. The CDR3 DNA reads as TGCGGCTCCGGGAACCCTGAAGCTTTCTTT. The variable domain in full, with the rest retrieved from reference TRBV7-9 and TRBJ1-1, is DTGVSQNPRHKITKRGQNVTFRCDPISEHNRLYWYRQTLGQGPEFLTYFQNEAQLEKSRLLSDRFSAERPKGSFSTLEIQRTEQGDSAMYLCGSGNPEAFFGQGTRLTVV.